A selection of T cell receptor beta chains follows, all from one sample in a study of blood T cell repertoires in COVID-19. Using immunoSEQ multiplex PCR, the repertoire was profiled, and TCRdb retains in-frame clones only, with some absent. The sample contains approximately 88,000 clones, more than 75% of which appear only once. Specimen: peripheral blood. The origin of the receptors is a woman aged 70-85 years with acute or convalescent COVID-19. The CDR3 runs from the conserved cysteine through the conserved F or W. The D gene is left open where the match is weak. Expanded clones get a size class; other rows say once, few or many, or leave the size out.

j_gene: TRBJ1-2
d_gene: NA
abundance: few
v_gene: TRBV18
CDR3aa: CASSRDSRNGYTF
CDR3nt: TGTGCCAGCTCCCGCGACAGCAGGAATGGCTACACCTTC

j_gene: TRBJ2-2
d_gene: TRBD1
abundance: NA
v_gene: TRBV11-2
CDR3aa: CASSPAGQGARELFF
CDR3nt: TGTGCCAGCAGCCCGGCGGGACAGGGAGCCCGGGAGCTGTTTTTT

j_gene: TRBJ2-3
d_gene: NA
abundance: NA
v_gene: TRBV7-2
CDR3aa: CASSLYLDTQYF
CDR3nt: TGTGCCAGCAGCTTATACTTAGATACGCAGTATTTT

j_gene: TRBJ1-3
d_gene: NA
abundance: few
v_gene: TRBV7-9
CDR3aa: CATPSVGNTIYF
CDR3nt: TGTGCCACCCCTTCAGTAGGAAACACCATATATTTT

j_gene: TRBJ1-5
d_gene: NA
abundance: few
v_gene: TRBV4-1
CDR3aa: CASSQELPSNQPQHF
CDR3nt: TGCGCCAGCAGCCAAGAACTTCCAAGCAATCAGCCCCAGCATTTT

j_gene: TRBJ1-3
d_gene: NA
abundance: NA
v_gene: TRBV30
CDR3aa: CAWGGAGNTIYF
CDR3nt: TGTGCCTGGGGGGGGGCTGGAAACACCATATATTTT

j_gene: TRBJ1-3
d_gene: TRBD1
abundance: once
v_gene: TRBV5-4
CDR3aa: CASSGGQGAQYTIYF
CDR3nt: TGTGCCAGCAGCGGCGGACAGGGGGCGCAGTACACCATATATTTT

j_gene: TRBJ1-2
d_gene: NA
abundance: few
v_gene: TRBV19
CDR3aa: CASSMIGQGHGYTF
CDR3nt: TGTGCCAGTAGTATGATAGGGCAGGGGCATGGCTACACCTTC

j_gene: TRBJ1-5
d_gene: NA
abundance: NA
v_gene: TRBV2
CDR3aa: CASSEAGIGNQPQHF
CDR3nt: TGTGCCAGCAGTGAGGCGGGAATCGGTAATCAGCCCCAGCATTTT

j_gene: TRBJ1-4
d_gene: NA
abundance: NA
v_gene: TRBV7-2
CDR3aa: CASSQRGSGEKLFF
CDR3nt: TGTGCCAGCAGCCAAAGGGGCTCTGGGGAAAAACTGTTTTTT

j_gene: TRBJ2-3
d_gene: NA
abundance: NA
v_gene: TRBV6-2/TRBV6-3
CDR3aa: CASSYSPGRLSDTQYF
CDR3nt: TGTGCCAGCAGTTACTCACCGGGAAGATTGTCAGATACGCAGTATTTT

j_gene: TRBJ2-5
d_gene: TRBD1
abundance: NA
v_gene: TRBV19
CDR3aa: CASSMTTGTAQETQYF
CDR3nt: TGTGCCAGTAGTATGACTACCGGGACAGCTCAAGAGACCCAGTACTTC

j_gene: TRBJ2-1
d_gene: NA
abundance: NA
v_gene: TRBV28
CDR3aa: CASSEQTGNDNEQFF
CDR3nt: TGTGCCAGCAGCGAGCAGACCGGGAACGACAATGAGCAGTTCTTC

j_gene: TRBJ2-5
d_gene: NA
abundance: once
v_gene: TRBV5-1
CDR3aa: CASSAGTANQETQYF
CDR3nt: TGCGCCAGCAGCGCGGGGACAGCAAACCAAGAGACCCAGTACTTC

j_gene: TRBJ1-4
d_gene: TRBD1
abundance: NA
v_gene: TRBV5-6
CDR3aa: CASSFTGVANEKLFF
CDR3nt: TGTGCCAGCAGCTTTACAGGGGTGGCTAATGAAAAACTGTTTTTT